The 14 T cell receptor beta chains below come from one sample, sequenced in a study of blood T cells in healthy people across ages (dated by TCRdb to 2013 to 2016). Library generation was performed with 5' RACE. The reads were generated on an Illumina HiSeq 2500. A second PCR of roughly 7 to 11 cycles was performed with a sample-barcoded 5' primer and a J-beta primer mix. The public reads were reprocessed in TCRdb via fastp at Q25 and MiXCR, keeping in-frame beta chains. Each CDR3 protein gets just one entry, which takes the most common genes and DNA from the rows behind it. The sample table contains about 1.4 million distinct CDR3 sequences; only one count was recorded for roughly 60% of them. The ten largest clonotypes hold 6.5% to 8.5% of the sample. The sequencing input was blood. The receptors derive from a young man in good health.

CDR3 DNA sequence: TGTGCCAGCAGGGCCCCCAACACAGATACGCAGTATTTT. Amino acid sequence: CASRAPNTDTQYF. This sequence joins TRBV7-2 and TRBJ2-3; the D is unclear. Between the trimmed V and J ends, which lost 6 bases and 2 bases, there was a span of 9 bases. Germline loops: CDR1 SGHTA, CDR2 FQGNSA. The CDR3 is 13 residues long.

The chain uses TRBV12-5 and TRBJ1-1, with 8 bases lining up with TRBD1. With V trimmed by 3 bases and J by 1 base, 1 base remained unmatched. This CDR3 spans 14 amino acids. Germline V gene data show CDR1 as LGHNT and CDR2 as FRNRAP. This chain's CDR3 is CASGLGTGNTEAFF. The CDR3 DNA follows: TGTGCTAGTGGTTTAGGGACAGGGAACACTGAAGCTTTCTTT.

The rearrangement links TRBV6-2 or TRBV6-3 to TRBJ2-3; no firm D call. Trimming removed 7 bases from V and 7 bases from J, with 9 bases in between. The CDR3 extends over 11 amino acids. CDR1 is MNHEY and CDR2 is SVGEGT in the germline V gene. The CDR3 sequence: CASTNHNTQYF. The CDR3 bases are TGTGCCAGCACCAACCATAATACGCAGTATTTT.

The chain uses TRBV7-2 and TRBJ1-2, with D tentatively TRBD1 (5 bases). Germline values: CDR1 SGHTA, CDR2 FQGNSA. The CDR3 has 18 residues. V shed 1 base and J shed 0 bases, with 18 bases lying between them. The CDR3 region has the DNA TGTGCCAGCAGCTTAGGATCCGCAGGGCGGTCTACTAACTATGGCTACACCTTC. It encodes CASSLGSAGRSTNYGYTF.

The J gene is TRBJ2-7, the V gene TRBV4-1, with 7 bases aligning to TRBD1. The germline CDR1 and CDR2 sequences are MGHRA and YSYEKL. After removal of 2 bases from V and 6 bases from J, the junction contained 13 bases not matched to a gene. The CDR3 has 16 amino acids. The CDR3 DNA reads TGCGCCAGCAGCCAAATTTTGGGACAGAGGGGACGCGAGCAGTACTTC. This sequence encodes CASSQILGQRGREQYF.

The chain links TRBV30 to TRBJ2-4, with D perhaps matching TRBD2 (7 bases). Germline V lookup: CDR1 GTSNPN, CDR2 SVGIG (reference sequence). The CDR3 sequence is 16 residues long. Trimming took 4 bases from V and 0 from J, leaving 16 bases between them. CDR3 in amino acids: CAWNEGGELAKNIQYF. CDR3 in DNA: TGTGCCTGGAATGAAGGGGGGGAACTAGCCAAAAACATTCAGTACTTC.

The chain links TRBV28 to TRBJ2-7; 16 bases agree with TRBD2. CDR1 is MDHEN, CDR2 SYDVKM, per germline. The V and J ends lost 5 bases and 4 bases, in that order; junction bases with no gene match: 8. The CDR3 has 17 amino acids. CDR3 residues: CASSTGLAGGSGYEQYF. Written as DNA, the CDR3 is TGTGCCAGCAGTACGGGACTAGCGGGGGGGTCCGGTTACGAGCAGTACTTC.

In nucleotides, the CDR3 is TGTGCCAGCAGCTCGGACAGGGGACAGTACGAGCAGTACTTC. It specifies CASSSDRGQYEQYF. The chain uses TRBV7-9 and TRBJ2-7, with TRBD1 matching over 9 bases. Germline assignment: CDR1 SEHNR and CDR2 FQNEAQ (reference sequence). The CDR3 contains 14 residues. J lost 4 bases, V lost 4 bases, and 5 bases had no gene match.

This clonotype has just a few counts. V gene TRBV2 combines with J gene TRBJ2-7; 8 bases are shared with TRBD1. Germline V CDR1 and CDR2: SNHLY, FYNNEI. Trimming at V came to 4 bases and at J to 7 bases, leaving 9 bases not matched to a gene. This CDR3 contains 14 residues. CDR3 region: CASSALQGAEEQYF. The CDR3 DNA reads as TGTGCCAGCAGTGCGCTTCAGGGGGCGGAGGAGCAGTACTTC.

This chain's CDR3 is CAWSAVLVTALLNEKLFF. As DNA, the CDR3 is TGTGCCTGGAGTGCGGTATTAGTTACGGCCCTGCTTAATGAAAAACTGTTTTTT. The rearrangement uses TRBV30 and TRBJ1-4; D is ambiguous. Trimming removed 1 base at V and 4 bases at J, with 22 bases between. The CDR3 is made up of 18 amino acids. Germline assignment: CDR1 GTSNPN and CDR2 SVGIG (reference sequence).

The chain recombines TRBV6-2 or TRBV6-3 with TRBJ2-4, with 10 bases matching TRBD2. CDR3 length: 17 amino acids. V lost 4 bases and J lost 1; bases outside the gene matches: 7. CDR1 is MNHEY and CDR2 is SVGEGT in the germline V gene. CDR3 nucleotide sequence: TGTGCCAGCAGTTCACAGCGGGGGGGCCTGGCCAAAAACATTCAGTACTTC. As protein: CASSSQRGGLAKNIQYF.

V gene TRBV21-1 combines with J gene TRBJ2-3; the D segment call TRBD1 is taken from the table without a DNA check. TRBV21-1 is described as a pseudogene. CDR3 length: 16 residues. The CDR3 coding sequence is TGTGCCAGCAGCAGACAGGGTTCCGATATCACAGATACGCAGTATTTT. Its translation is CASSRQGSDITDTQYF.

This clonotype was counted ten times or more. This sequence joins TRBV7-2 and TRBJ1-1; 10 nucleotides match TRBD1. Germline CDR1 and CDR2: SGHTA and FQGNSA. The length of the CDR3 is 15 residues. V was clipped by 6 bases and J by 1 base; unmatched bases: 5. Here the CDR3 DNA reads TGTGCCAGCAGAAACCGGGACAGGGGGAACACTGAAGCTTTCTTT. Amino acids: CASRNRDRGNTEAFF.

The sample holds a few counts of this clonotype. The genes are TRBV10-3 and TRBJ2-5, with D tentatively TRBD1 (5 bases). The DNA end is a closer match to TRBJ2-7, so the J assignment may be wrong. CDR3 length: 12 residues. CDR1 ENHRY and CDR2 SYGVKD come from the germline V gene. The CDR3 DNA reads TGTGCCATCAAAGGGGATGACTACGAGCAGTACTTC. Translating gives CAIKGDDYEQYF.